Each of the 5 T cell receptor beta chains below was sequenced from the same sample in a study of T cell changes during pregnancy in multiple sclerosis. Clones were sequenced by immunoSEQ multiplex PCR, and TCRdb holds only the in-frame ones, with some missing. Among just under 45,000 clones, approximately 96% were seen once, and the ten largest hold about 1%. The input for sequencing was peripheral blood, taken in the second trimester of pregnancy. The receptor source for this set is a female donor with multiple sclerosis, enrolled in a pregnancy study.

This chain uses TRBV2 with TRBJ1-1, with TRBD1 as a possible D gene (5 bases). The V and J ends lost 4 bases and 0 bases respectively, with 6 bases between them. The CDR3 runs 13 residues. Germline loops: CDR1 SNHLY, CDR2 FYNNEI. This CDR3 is CASSGQLNTEAFF. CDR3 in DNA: TGTGCCAGCAGTGGACAGTTGAACACTGAAGCTTTCTTT.

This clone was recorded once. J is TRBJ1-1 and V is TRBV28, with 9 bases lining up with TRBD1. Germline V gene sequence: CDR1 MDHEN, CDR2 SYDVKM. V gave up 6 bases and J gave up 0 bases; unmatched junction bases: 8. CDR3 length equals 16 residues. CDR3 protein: CASRSGTGIMNTEAFF. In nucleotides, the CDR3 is TGTGCCAGCAGATCCGGGACAGGGATCATGAACACTGAAGCTTTCTTT.

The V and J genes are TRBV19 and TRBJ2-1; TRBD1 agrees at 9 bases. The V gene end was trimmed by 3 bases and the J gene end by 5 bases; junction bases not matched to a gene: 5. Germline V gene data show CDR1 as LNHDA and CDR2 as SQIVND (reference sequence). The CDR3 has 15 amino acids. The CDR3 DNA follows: TGTGCCAGTAGTATCAACAGGGGGCTTGACAATGAGCAGTTCTTC. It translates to CASSINRGLDNEQFF.

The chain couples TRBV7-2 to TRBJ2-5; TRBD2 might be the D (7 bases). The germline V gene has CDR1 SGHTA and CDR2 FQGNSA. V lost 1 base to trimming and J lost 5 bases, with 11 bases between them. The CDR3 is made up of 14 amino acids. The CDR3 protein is CASSLVGGPETQYF. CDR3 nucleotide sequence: TGTGCCAGCAGCTTAGTCGGGGGGCCGGAGACCCAGTACTTC. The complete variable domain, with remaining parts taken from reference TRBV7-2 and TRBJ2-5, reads GAGVSQSPSNKVTEKGKDVELRCDPISGHTALYWYRQSLGQGLEFLIYFQGNSAPDKSGLPSDRFSAERTGGSVSTLTIQRTQQEDSAVYLCASSLVGGPETQYFGPGTRLLVL.

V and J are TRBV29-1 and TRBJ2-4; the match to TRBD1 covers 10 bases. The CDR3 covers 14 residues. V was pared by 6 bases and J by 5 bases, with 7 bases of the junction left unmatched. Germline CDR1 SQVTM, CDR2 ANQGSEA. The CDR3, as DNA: TGCAGCGTGCGAGACAGGGGGCGGGAAAACATTCAGTACTTC. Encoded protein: CSVRDRGRENIQYF. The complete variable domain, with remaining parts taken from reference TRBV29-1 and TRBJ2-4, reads SAVISQKPSRDICQRGTSLTIQCQVDSQVTMMFWYRQQPGQSLTLIATANQGSEATYESGFVIDKFPISRPNLTFSTLTVSNMSPEDSSIYLCSVRDRGRENIQYFGAGTRLSVL.